The 18 T cell receptor beta chains listed next were all sequenced from one sample in a study of CXCR3-negative and CXCR3-positive naive CD8 T cells. The libraries of TRB cDNA were constructed through 5' RACE using UMI labels. TCRdb re-called the 5' RACE reads, yielding one record per CDR3 amino acid sequence without DNA. The sample totals about 62,000 distinct CDR3 sequences. The sample was naive CXCR3- CD8+ T cells from blood. Subset defined: CD45RO-CCR7+CD27+CD95- naive CD8+ T cells lacking CXCR3 (TNR3-). The source is a human donor in good health. Some clones in this sample may be carry-over from other donors' samples.

The chain carries TRBV7-9 and TRBJ2-7. This CDR3 has 13 amino acids. CDR1 is SEHNR and CDR2 is FQNEAQ in the germline V gene (reference sequence). The CDR3 reads CASSSGSSYEQYF.

J is TRBJ2-3 and V is TRBV30. Looked up from germline, CDR1 is GTSNPN and CDR2 is SVGIG (reference sequence). The CDR3 consists of 13 residues. The CDR3 sequence: CAWSELSADTQYF.

The chain links TRBV7-2 to TRBJ2-3; TCRdb calls TRBD2, which cannot be checked without DNA. Germline V CDR1 and CDR2: SGHTA, FQGNSA. CDR3 length equals 17 residues. This CDR3 reads CASSLSGLVSFTDTQYF.

The chain joins TRBV4-3 to TRBJ2-7; TCRdb designates TRBD1, a call that cannot be tested without DNA. The CDR3 is 17 amino acids. Germline V gene sequence: CDR1 LGHNA, CDR2 YSLEER. The CDR3 loop is CASSQDPQGVKTYEQYF.

V gene TRBV9 combines with J gene TRBJ2-7; TCRdb indicates TRBD1, and absent DNA this call remains unverified. The CDR3 contains 16 residues. Germline values: CDR1 SGDLS, CDR2 YYNGEE. CDR3 protein: CASSPYARGQGAEQYF.

The chain recombines TRBV7-2 with TRBJ2-5; lacking DNA, the TRBD2 call made by TCRdb goes unchecked. The germline V gene encodes CDR1 SGHTA and CDR2 FQGNSA. The CDR3 totals 15 residues. CDR3 sequence: CASSLLAGPQETQYF.

The V call is TRBV7-2, the J call TRBJ2-7; TCRdb's D call, TRBD2, is unchecked because there is no DNA. This CDR3 has 22 amino acids. Germline V gene data show CDR1 as SGHTA and CDR2 as FQGNSA. CDR3 residues: CASSSNRIPPRTRDAADYEQYF. Using reference TRBV7-2 and TRBJ2-7 for the parts outside the CDR3, the full variable domain is GAGVSQSPSNKVTEKGKDVELRCDPISGHTALYWYRQSLGQGLEFLIYFQGNSAPDKSGLPSDRFSAERTGGSVSTLTIQRTQQEDSAVYLCASSSNRIPPRTRDAADYEQYFGPGTRLTVT.

The chain recombines TRBV4-3 with TRBJ2-1; TCRdb reports TRBD1, a call that lacks DNA to check it against. The V gene's germline CDR1 is LGHNA and CDR2 YSLEER. This CDR3 has 16 amino acids. CDR3 residues: CASSQSGAGGEYEQFF.

The CDR3 sequence: CASSFGQTSTDTQYF. The chain is built from TRBV5-5 and TRBJ2-3. This CDR3 is 15 amino acids long. CDR1 and CDR2 from the germline V gene are SGHKS and YYEKEE (reference sequence).

The J gene is TRBJ2-7, the V gene TRBV29-1. The CDR3 has 11 residues. The V gene's germline CDR1 is SQVTM and CDR2 ANQGSEA. The CDR3 sequence: CSVDMDYEQYF.

The V and J genes are TRBV29-1 and TRBJ2-1; without DNA, the TCRdb call of TRBD1 cannot be checked. Germline V CDR1 and CDR2: SQVTM, ANQGSEA. The CDR3 length is 11 residues. CDR3 amino acids: CSVEDKGQGYF.

The gene calls are TRBV6-2 or TRBV6-3 and TRBJ1-4. Germline loops: CDR1 MNHEY, CDR2 SVGEGT. This CDR3 is built from 11 residues. The CDR3 loop reads CASSSMEKLFF.

The rearrangement joins TRBV11-3 to TRBJ2-1; TCRdb outputs TRBD1, but without DNA this stays unchecked. The germline V gene encodes CDR1 SGHNT and CDR2 YENEEA. The CDR3 is made up of 15 amino acids. CDR3 protein: CASSLVAGGVNEQFF.

The chain couples TRBV7-2 to TRBJ1-2; lacking DNA, the TRBD1 call made by TCRdb goes unchecked. The V gene's germline CDR1 is SGHTA and CDR2 FQGNSA. The CDR3 totals 16 residues. The CDR3 loop is CASSLSATGYLYGYTF.

This chain connects TRBV29-1 to TRBJ1-1; TCRdb designates TRBD1, a call that cannot be tested without DNA. The germline V gene encodes CDR1 SQVTM and CDR2 ANQGSEA. This CDR3 comprises 14 residues. The CDR3 spells CSVAWVWGDTEAFF.

This sequence joins TRBV7-9 and TRBJ2-7. CDR1 and CDR2 from the germline V gene are SEHNR and FQNEAQ (reference sequence). The CDR3 runs to 12 residues. The CDR3 is CASSLNPADPYF.

The chain employs TRBV29-1 and TRBJ2-7. This CDR3 spans 13 amino acids. Germline CDR1 SQVTM, CDR2 ANQGSEA. The CDR3 protein is CSVELERTYEQYF.

The rearrangement uses TRBV14 and TRBJ1-3; TCRdb calls TRBD1, which cannot be checked without DNA. CDR3 length equals 16 residues. CDR1 and CDR2 (germline): SGHDN, FVKESK. The CDR3 sequence is CASSQVQGFSGNTIYF.